The next 31 T cell receptor beta chains were all read from a single sample in a study of shared clonotypes between healthy human individuals. The table came from immunoSEQ multiplex PCR; TCRdb's copy has only in-frame clones and leaves some out. The table lists 2.5 million or so clones, 85% to 95% of them singletons, with around 0.15% in the top ten. The sample consisted of naive CD4+ T cells sorted from blood. Subset here: CD45RA+ positively selected. All receptors come from a man aged 18-30 years in good health.

V and J are TRBV7-9 and TRBJ2-2; TRBD2 is a possible D gene (6 bases). Trimming removed 0 bases from V and 0 bases from J, with 8 bases in between. The CDR3 runs to 16 residues. The germline gives CDR1 SEHNR, CDR2 FQNEAQ (reference sequence). CDR3 region: CASSLATGANTGELFF. The CDR3 coding sequence is TGTGCCAGCAGCTTAGCGACGGGGGCGAACACCGGGGAGCTGTTTTTT.

Note on this clone: Other DNA variants within this sample encode the same CDR3. J is TRBJ2-7 and V is TRBV28, with unresolved D. The CDR3 contains 11 residues. V lost 3 bases, J lost 4 bases, and 4 bases lay in between. CDR1 is MDHEN, CDR2 SYDVKM, per germline. CDR3: CASSLLYEQYF. Here the CDR3 DNA reads TGTGCCAGCAGTTTGTTGTACGAGCAGTACTTC.

The CDR3 sequence: CASSETLGAGGDTQYF. CDR3 nucleotides: TGTGCCAGCAGTGAAACCCTCGGAGCGGGGGGAGATACGCAGTATTTT. This chain connects TRBV6-4 to TRBJ2-3, with 9 bases aligning to TRBD2. Per the germline V gene, CDR1 is MRHNA and CDR2 is SNTAGT. The V gene end was trimmed by 3 bases and the J gene end by 5 bases; junction bases not matched to a gene: 9. CDR3 length equals 16 residues.

This clone came up once. This sequence joins TRBV7-2 and TRBJ2-1; 9 bases are shared with TRBD2. This CDR3 has 15 residues. CDR1 is SGHTA and CDR2 is FQGNSA in the germline V gene. The V and J ends lost 5 bases and 3 bases, in that order; junction bases with no gene match: 5. The CDR3 here is CASSALAGLYNEQFF. The CDR3 DNA follows: TGTGCCAGCAGCGCCCTAGCGGGGCTCTACAATGAGCAGTTCTTC.

This clone was seen a single time. The CDR3 sequence: CASSLKRGASTDTQYF. Here the CDR3 DNA reads TGCGCCAGCAGCTTGAAGCGGGGGGCCAGCACAGATACGCAGTATTTT. The chain couples TRBV5-1 to TRBJ2-3, with TRBD2 identical over 9 bases. V shed 1 base, J shed 0 bases, and the junction held 3 bases outside the gene matches. CDR1 SGHRS and CDR2 YFSETQ come from the germline V gene. This CDR3 has 16 residues.

The V gene is TRBV28, the J gene TRBJ1-6; possible D gene TRBD1, 6 bases. The V gene's germline CDR1 is MDHEN and CDR2 SYDVKM. V lost 2 bases, J lost 7 bases, and 9 bases lay in between. This CDR3 has 14 amino acids. CDR3 in DNA: TGTGCCAGCAGTTTAGACCAGGGGAATTCACCCCTCCACTTT. Its translation is CASSLDQGNSPLHF.

The chain recombines TRBV7-2 with TRBJ2-7; 8 nucleotides align to TRBD2. Germline CDR1 reads SGHTA; CDR2 reads FQGNSA. V lost 4 bases to trimming and J lost 1 base; unmatched junction nucleotides: 15. CDR3 length: 18 amino acids. The CDR3 loop reads CASSSLAANGRLSYEQYF. Here the CDR3 DNA reads TGTGCCAGCAGCTCACTAGCGGCCAATGGGAGGCTGTCCTACGAGCAGTACTTC.

The rearrangement uses TRBV19 and TRBJ2-1; TRBD1 might be the D (6 bases). The germline gives CDR1 LNHDA, CDR2 SQIVND (reference sequence). This CDR3 spans 11 amino acids. The ends were cut back, 9 bases at V and 12 bases at J, with 15 bases in the middle. The CDR3 DNA reads as TGTGCCAGCAGTGCAGGGGCGGGGCAGTTCTTC. This translates into CASSAGAGQFF.

The chain is built from TRBV2 and TRBJ1-6; TRBD1 matches at 7 bases. CDR3 length: 13 amino acids. Germline V gene lookup returns CDR1 SNHLY and CDR2 FYNNEI. V was pared by 6 bases and J by 4 bases, with 0 bases of the junction left unmatched. The CDR3 nucleotides read TGTGCCAGCAGGGGACAGTATAATTCACCCCTCCACTTT. This encodes CASRGQYNSPLHF.

Points on this clone: Other DNA sequences within the sample encode an identical CDR3. This CDR3 reads CAWSVQVHEQFF. DNA of the CDR3: TGTGCCTGGAGTGTTCAGGTCCATGAGCAGTTCTTC. The V and J genes are TRBV30 and TRBJ2-1; D not certain. V was pared by 0 bases and J by 8 bases, with 8 bases between. This CDR3 has 12 residues. Per the germline V gene, CDR1 is GTSNPN and CDR2 is SVGIG (reference sequence).

Only a few counts were recorded for this clone. The rearrangement links TRBV2 to TRBJ1-5, with D hard to call. V dropped 2 bases and J dropped 3 bases, with 8 bases sitting between them. The CDR3 has 14 residues. Germline values: CDR1 SNHLY, CDR2 FYNNEI. CDR3 DNA sequence: TGTGCCAGCAGTGAAATTGGTTACAATCAGCCCCAGCATTTT. Protein sequence: CASSEIGYNQPQHF.

This sequence joins TRBV6-6 and TRBJ1-1; perhaps TRBD1 as D (6 bases). The CDR3 spans 11 residues. V gave up 7 bases and J gave up 6 bases, with 9 bases separating them. CDR1 is MNHNY, CDR2 SVGAGI, per germline (reference sequence). The CDR3: CASNTGSEAFF. The CDR3 region has the DNA TGTGCCAGCAATACAGGGTCTGAAGCTTTCTTT.

This clone was recorded a few times. CDR3 coding DNA: TGTGCCAGCAGAGACTCACTCAATCAGCCCCAGCATTTT. This encodes CASRDSLNQPQHF. The chain uses TRBV7-9 and TRBJ1-5; D is undetermined. This CDR3 contains 13 residues. Trimming stripped 6 bases from V and 3 bases from J, with 9 bases between. From germline, CDR1 is SEHNR and CDR2 FQNEAQ (reference sequence).

The genes are TRBV29-1 and TRBJ1-3; D is perhaps TRBD1 (5 bases). The V gene lost 6 bases and the J gene lost 0 bases, with 15 bases spanning the gap. The CDR3 spans 15 residues. CDR1 SQVTM and CDR2 ANQGSEA come from the germline V gene. The DNA of the CDR3 is TGCAGCGTACAGGTGGGCTCTTTCTCTGGAAACACCATATATTTT. This gives the protein CSVQVGSFSGNTIYF.

This chain uses TRBV30 with TRBJ1-3; no firm D call. CDR1 is GTSNPN, CDR2 SVGIG, per germline (reference sequence). The CDR3 length is 13 residues. V dropped 2 bases and J dropped 5 bases, with 10 bases sitting between them. The CDR3: CAWSPASRNTIYF. In nucleotides, the CDR3 is TGTGCCTGGAGTCCTGCAAGCCGAAACACCATATATTTT.

The chain combines TRBV15 with TRBJ1-2, with D possibly matching TRBD1 (6 bases). The CDR3 has 14 residues. The germline V gene has CDR1 LNHNV and CDR2 YYDKDF (reference sequence). Deletions cut 6 bases from V and 6 bases from J, with 17 bases between. CDR3 bases: TGTGCCACCAGGGGGGCCCCAGTGGGGAATGGCTACACCTTC. Residues: CATRGAPVGNGYTF.

This chain connects TRBV4-1 to TRBJ2-2, with TRBD2 identical over 11 bases. The junction had 6 bases not matched to a gene; V was cut back by 1 base and J by 5 bases. This CDR3 region has 17 residues. Germline V gives CDR1 MGHRA, CDR2 YSYEKL. The CDR3 is CASSQALAGVSTGELFF. CDR3 bases: TGCGCCAGCAGCCAAGCACTAGCGGGAGTCTCTACCGGGGAGCTGTTTTTT.

This rearrangement joins TRBV7-8 to TRBJ2-5, with a possible D match to TRBD2 (6 bases). The V end lost 6 bases, the J end lost 3 bases, and 17 bases lay between the germline ends. Germline assignment: CDR1 SGHVS and CDR2 FQNEAQ. This CDR3 is 15 amino acids long. DNA of the CDR3: TGTGCCAGCAGTCGCAATCGTGGAGGGGAAGAGACCCAGTACTTC. It is translated as CASSRNRGGEETQYF. Drawing the rest from reference TRBV7-8 and TRBJ2-5, the complete variable domain is GAGVSQSPRYKVAKRGQDVALRCDPISGHVSLFWYQQALGQGPEFLTYFQNEAQLDKSGLPSDRFFAERPEGSVSTLKIQRTQQEDSAVYLCASSRNRGGEETQYFGPGTRLLVL.

V is TRBV28 and J is TRBJ2-7; TRBD1 might be the D (6 bases). Germline V gene sequence: CDR1 MDHEN, CDR2 SYDVKM. There are 13 residues in the CDR3. Between the trimmed V and J ends, which lost 5 bases and 3 bases, there was a span of 11 bases. This CDR3 reads CASSGGRGYEQYF. Written as DNA, the CDR3 is TGTGCCAGCAGTGGGGGCAGGGGCTACGAGCAGTACTTC.

This clone occurred once. The chain combines TRBV5-4 with TRBJ1-2; 7 nucleotides align to TRBD1. The CDR3 consists of 14 residues. V was clipped by 1 base and J by 5 bases; unmatched bases: 5. CDR1 and CDR2 (germline): SGHNT, YYREEE (reference sequence). In DNA form, the CDR3 reads TGTGCCAGCAGCTTGACAGGGGAGTTTTATGGCTACACCTTC. The encoded protein is CASSLTGEFYGYTF.

The CDR3 spells CSVARDSNYGYTF. CDR3 in DNA: TGCAGCGTAGCACGGGACAGCAACTATGGCTACACCTTC. This chain joins TRBV29-1 and TRBJ1-2; 7 nucleotides line up with TRBD1. The ends lost 6 bases at V and 2 bases at J; junction bases unmatched: 6. The CDR3 has 13 amino acids. Germline lookup yields CDR1 SQVTM and CDR2 ANQGSEA.

The gene calls are TRBV10-1 and TRBJ2-7; D gene ambiguous. CDR3 size: 13 residues. V was cut by 6 bases and J by 9 bases, with 18 bases left in between. Germline V gene data show CDR1 as WNHNN and CDR2 as SYGVQD (reference sequence). The CDR3 is CASSFPAVRRQYF. The CDR3 bases are TGCGCCAGCAGCTTCCCGGCGGTTCGAAGGCAGTACTTC.

The chain uses TRBV6-5 and TRBJ1-2, with TRBD1 identical over 9 bases. The V gene end was trimmed by 2 bases and the J gene end by 5 bases; junction bases not matched to a gene: 6. Germline V gene lookup returns CDR1 MNHEY and CDR2 SVGAGI. The CDR3 contains 15 residues. The CDR3: CASSYRGQGWYGYTF. Written as DNA, the CDR3 is TGTGCCAGCAGTTACAGGGGACAGGGATGGTATGGCTACACCTTC.

This clone was detected only once. The chain employs TRBV5-1 and TRBJ2-6, with D hard to call. V gave up 1 base and J gave up 0 bases, with 5 bases separating them. Germline lookup yields CDR1 SGHRS and CDR2 YFSETQ. There are 15 residues in the CDR3. CDR3: CASSLYGSGANVLTF. DNA of the CDR3: TGCGCCAGCAGCTTGTACGGCTCTGGGGCCAACGTCCTGACTTTC.

The gene calls are TRBV30 and TRBJ2-1; TRBD2 matches 11 bases. V gave up 3 bases and J gave up 3 bases; unmatched junction bases: 7. This CDR3 comprises 16 residues. Germline V gene lookup returns CDR1 GTSNPN and CDR2 SVGIG (reference sequence). The CDR3 region is CAWSKTSGENYNEQFF. The CDR3 coding sequence is TGTGCCTGGAGCAAGACTAGCGGGGAGAACTACAATGAGCAGTTCTTC. Full variable domain (outside the CDR3, taken from reference TRBV30 and TRBJ2-1): SQTIHQWPATLVQPVGSPLSLECTVEGTSNPNLYWYRQAAGRGLQLLFYSVGIGQISSEVPQNLSASRPQDRQFILSSKKLLLSDSGFYLCAWSKTSGENYNEQFFGPGTRLTVL.

The chain has TRBV11-2 and TRBJ2-2; D perhaps matches TRBD1 (5 bases). Germline CDR1 is SGHAT and CDR2 is FQNNGV. This CDR3 is 15 amino acids long. The ends were cut back, 7 bases at V and 4 bases at J, with 16 bases in the middle. The chain's CDR3 is CASILSSGSTGELFF. For the CDR3, the DNA is TGTGCCAGCATCCTTAGCTCAGGGTCCACCGGGGAGCTGTTTTTT.

The CDR3 loop is CASSALQGFRGSYEQYF. CDR3 coding DNA: TGTGCCAGCAGCGCATTACAGGGATTTCGAGGTTCCTACGAGCAGTACTTC. The chain couples TRBV27 to TRBJ2-7; possible D gene TRBD1, 6 bases. The V gene's germline CDR1 is MNHEY and CDR2 SMNVEV (reference sequence). The CDR3 is 17 amino acids. Trimming took 6 bases from V and 1 from J, leaving 22 bases between them.

V gene TRBV30 combines with J gene TRBJ1-5, with no clear D. CDR3 length: 14 amino acids. V lost 2 bases, J lost 2 bases, and 10 bases lay in between. Germline V gene lookup returns CDR1 GTSNPN and CDR2 SVGIG (reference sequence). CDR3 DNA sequence: TGTGCCTGGAGTCAACATGGTGGCAATCAGCCCCAGCATTTT. Translating it yields CAWSQHGGNQPQHF.

This sequence joins TRBV7-2 and TRBJ2-2, with unresolved D. The germline gives CDR1 SGHTA, CDR2 FQGNSA. The germline V and J ends were trimmed by 5 bases and 4 bases, with 14 bases remaining between them. CDR3 length: 15 amino acids. CDR3 residues: CASSPRVLSTGELFF. The CDR3 DNA reads TGTGCCAGCAGCCCTAGGGTTTTAAGCACCGGGGAGCTGTTTTTT. Based on the CDR3 plus reference TRBV7-2 and TRBJ2-2, the full variable domain is GAGVSQSPSNKVTEKGKDVELRCDPISGHTALYWYRQSLGQGLEFLIYFQGNSAPDKSGLPSDRFSAERTGGSVSTLTIQRTQQEDSAVYLCASSPRVLSTGELFFGEGSRLTVL.

V usage is TRBV10-1 and J usage is TRBJ2-5; D is ambiguous. Germline V gene sequence: CDR1 WNHNN, CDR2 SYGVQD (reference sequence). The CDR3 totals 14 residues. The V and J ends lost 3 bases and 5 bases respectively, with 13 bases between them. This chain's CDR3 is CASSDDLTTETQYF. In nucleotides, the CDR3 is TGCGCCAGCAGTGACGACCTCACGACGGAGACCCAGTACTTC.

The chain links TRBV28 to TRBJ2-3, with D possibly matching TRBD2 (6 bases). CDR3 size: 16 residues. From germline, CDR1 is MDHEN and CDR2 SYDVKM. V dropped 4 bases and J dropped 2 bases, with 16 bases sitting between them. CDR3 sequence: CASSSFRGAFTDTQYF. The DNA for the CDR3 is TGTGCCAGCAGTTCGTTCCGCGGGGCTTTCACAGATACGCAGTATTTT.